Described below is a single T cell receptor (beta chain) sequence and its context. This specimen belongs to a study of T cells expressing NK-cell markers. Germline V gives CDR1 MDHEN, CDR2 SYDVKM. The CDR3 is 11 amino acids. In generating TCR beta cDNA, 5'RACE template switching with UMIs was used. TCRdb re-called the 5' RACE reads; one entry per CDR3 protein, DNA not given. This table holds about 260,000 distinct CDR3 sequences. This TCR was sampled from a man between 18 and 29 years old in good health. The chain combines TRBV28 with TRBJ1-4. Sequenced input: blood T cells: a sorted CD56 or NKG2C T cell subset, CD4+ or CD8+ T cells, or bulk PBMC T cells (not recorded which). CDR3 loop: CASTATEKLFF.